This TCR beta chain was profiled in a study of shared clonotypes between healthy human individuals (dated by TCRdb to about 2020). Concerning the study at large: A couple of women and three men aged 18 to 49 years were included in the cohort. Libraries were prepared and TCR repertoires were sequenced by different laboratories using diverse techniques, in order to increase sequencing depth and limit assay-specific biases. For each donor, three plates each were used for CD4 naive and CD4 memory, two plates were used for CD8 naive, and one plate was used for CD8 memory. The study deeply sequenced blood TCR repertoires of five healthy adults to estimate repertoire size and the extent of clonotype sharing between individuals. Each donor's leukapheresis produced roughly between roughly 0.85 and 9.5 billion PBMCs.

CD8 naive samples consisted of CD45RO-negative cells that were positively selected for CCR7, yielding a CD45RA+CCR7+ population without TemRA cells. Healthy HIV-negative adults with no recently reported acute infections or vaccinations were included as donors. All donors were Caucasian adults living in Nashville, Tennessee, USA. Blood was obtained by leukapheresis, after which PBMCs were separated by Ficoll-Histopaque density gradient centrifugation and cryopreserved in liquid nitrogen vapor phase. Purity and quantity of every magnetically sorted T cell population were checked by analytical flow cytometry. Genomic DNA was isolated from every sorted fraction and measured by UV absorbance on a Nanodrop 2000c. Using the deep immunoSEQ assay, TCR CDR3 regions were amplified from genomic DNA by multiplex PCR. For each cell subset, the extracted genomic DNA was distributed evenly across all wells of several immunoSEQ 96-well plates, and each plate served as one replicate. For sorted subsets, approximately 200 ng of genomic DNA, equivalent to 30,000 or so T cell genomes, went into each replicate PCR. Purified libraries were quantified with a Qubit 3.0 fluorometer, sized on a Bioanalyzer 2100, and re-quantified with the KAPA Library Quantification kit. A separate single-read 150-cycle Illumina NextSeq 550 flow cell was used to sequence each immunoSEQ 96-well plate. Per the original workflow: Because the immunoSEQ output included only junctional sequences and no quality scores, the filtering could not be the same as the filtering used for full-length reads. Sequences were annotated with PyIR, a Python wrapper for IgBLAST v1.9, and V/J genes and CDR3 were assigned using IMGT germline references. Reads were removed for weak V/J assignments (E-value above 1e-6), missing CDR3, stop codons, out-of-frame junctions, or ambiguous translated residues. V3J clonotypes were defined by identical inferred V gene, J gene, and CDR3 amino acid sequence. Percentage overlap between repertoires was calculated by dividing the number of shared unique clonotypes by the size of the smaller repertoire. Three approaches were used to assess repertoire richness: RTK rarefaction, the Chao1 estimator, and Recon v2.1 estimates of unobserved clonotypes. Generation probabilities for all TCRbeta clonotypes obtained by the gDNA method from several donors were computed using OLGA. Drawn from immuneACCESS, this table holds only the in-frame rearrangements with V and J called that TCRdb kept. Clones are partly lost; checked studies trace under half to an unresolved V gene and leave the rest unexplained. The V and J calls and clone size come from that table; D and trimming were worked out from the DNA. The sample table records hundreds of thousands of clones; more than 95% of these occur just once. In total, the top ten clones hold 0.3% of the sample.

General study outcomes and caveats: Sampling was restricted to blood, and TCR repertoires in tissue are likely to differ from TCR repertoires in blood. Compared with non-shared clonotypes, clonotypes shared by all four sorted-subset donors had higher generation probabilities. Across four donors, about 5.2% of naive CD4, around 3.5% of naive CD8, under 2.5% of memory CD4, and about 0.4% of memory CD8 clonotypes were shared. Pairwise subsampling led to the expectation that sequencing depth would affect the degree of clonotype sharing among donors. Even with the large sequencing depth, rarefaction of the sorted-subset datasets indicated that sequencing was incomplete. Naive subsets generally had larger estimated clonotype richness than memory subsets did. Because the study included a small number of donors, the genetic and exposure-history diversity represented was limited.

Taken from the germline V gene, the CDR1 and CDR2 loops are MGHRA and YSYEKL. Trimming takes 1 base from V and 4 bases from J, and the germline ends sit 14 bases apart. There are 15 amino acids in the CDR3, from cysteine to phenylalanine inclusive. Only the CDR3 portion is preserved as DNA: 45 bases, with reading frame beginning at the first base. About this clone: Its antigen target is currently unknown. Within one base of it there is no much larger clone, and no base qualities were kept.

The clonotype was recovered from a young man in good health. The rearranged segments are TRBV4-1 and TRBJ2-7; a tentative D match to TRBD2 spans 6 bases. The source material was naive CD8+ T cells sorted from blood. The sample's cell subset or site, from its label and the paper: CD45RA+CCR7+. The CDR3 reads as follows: CASSQVAARSYEQYF. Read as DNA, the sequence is TGCGCCAGCAGCCAAGTAGCGGCTAGATCGTACGAGCAGTACTTC.